This TCR beta chain was captured by sequencing in a study of graft-versus-host responses after intestinal transplantation. About the research overall: Recipients across the board were started on anti-thymocyte globulin induction, then kept on tacrolimus and steroids for about three years.

Generated by immunoSEQ multiplex PCR, the TCRdb table keeps only in-frame clones and is missing some. The sample records approximately 97,000 clones, 91% being singletons. The germline V gene has CDR1 MNHEY and CDR2 SVGAGI. Trimming took 2 bases from V and 11 from J, leaving 13 bases between them. This CDR3 contains 14 residues. To note about this clone: The antigen remains undetermined.

Study results and limitations: There were GvH clones found in recipient marrow, and some of them appeared first in ileum or blood.

Sample: unstimulated CD4+ T cells sorted from spleen or lymph node cells, taken before transplant. This receptor was identified in a human donor who was the organ donor for an intestinal transplant. The J gene is TRBJ1-6, the V gene TRBV6-5, with D possibly TRBD1 on 5 matching bases. The chain's CDR3 is CASSYRVDIPPLHF. The CDR3 DNA sequence: TGTGCCAGCAGTTACCGAGTGGACATCCCACCCCTCCACTTT.